The entry below gives a single T cell receptor (beta chain) sequence along with its context. Its antigen is as yet unknown. This entry is derived from a study of T cells in Graves' hyperthyroidism and ophthalmopathy. Regarding the study as a whole: Median prediction lead before ophthalmopathy onset was around 7 months with the model. Expanded thyroid clonotypes (above 0.001) were mostly also found in blood.

Researchers amplified the TCR beta CDR3 regions from RNA transcripts. The HTBI primer set drove a first-round RT-PCR of the TCR CDR3. TCRdb fed the multiplex PCR reads into MiXCR, producing one record per CDR3 protein. The sample has roughly 290,000 distinct CDR3 sequences, 12% to 15% seen once. The source of the PBMCs was roughly 10 ml of fresh peripheral blood. The sequencing input was blood. This TCR came from a woman in her forties with Graves' hyperthyroidism.

The CDR3 spells CASSLFAGGPDTQYF. Written as DNA, the CDR3 is TGTGCCAGCAGCTTATTCGCGGGGGGTCCAGATACGCAGTATTTT. J is TRBJ2-3 and V is TRBV5-6; 8 positions agree with TRBD2. V shed 2 bases, J shed 4 bases, and the junction held 6 bases outside the gene matches. CDR3 size: 15 residues. Per germline, CDR1 SGHDT and CDR2 YYEEEE. Full variable domain (remainder filled in from reference TRBV5-6 and TRBJ2-3): DAGVTQSPTHLIKTRGQQVTLRCSPKSGHDTVSWYQQALGQGPQFIFQYYEEEERQRGNFPDRFSGHQFPNYSSELNVNALLLGDSALYLCASSLFAGGPDTQYFGPGTRLTVL.